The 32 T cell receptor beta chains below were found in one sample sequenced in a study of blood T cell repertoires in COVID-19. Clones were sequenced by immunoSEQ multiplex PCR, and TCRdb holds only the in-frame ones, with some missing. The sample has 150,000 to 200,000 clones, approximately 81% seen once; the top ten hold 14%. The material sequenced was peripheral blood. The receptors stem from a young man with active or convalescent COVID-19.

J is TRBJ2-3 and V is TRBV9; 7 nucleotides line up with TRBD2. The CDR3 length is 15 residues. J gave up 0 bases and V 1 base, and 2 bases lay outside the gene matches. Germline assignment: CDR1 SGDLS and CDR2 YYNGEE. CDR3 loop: CASSVISGSTDTQYF. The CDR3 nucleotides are TGTGCCAGCAGCGTAATTAGCGGGAGCACAGATACGCAGTATTTT. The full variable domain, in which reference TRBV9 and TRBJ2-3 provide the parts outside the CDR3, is DSGVTQTPKHLITATGQRVTLRCSPRSGDLSVYWYQQSLDQGLQFLIQYYNGEERAKGNILERFSAQQFPDLHSELNLSSLELGDSALYFCASSVISGSTDTQYFGPGTRLTVL.

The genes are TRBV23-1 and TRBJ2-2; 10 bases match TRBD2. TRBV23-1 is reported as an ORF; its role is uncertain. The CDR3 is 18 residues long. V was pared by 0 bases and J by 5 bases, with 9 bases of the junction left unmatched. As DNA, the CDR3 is TGCGCCAGCAGTCAATCGAACCTAGCGGGAGTAGGAACCGGGGAGCTGTTTTTT. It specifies CASSQSNLAGVGTGELFF.

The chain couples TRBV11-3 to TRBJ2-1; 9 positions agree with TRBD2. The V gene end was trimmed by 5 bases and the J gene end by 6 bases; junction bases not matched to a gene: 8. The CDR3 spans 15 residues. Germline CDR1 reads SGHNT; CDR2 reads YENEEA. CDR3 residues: CASSPRTSALNEQFF. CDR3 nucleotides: TGTGCCAGCAGCCCCCGGACTAGCGCCCTCAATGAGCAGTTCTTC.

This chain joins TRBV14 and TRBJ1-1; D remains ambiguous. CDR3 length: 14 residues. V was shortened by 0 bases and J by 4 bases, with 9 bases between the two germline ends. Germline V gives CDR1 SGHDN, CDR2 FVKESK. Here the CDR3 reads CASSQDPRLTEAFF. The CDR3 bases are TGTGCCAGCAGCCAAGATCCCAGGCTCACTGAAGCTTTCTTT. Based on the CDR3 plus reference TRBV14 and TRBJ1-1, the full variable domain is EAGVTQFPSHSVIEKGQTVTLRCDPISGHDNLYWYRRVMGKEIKFLLHFVKESKQDESGMPNNRFLAERTGGTYSTLKVQPAELEDSGVYFCASSQDPRLTEAFFGQGTRLTVV.

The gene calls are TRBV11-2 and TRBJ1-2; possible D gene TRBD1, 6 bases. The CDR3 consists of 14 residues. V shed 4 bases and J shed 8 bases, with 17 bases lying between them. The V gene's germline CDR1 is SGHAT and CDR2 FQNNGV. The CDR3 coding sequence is TGTGCCAGCAGCTCTCGGACAGCCATGGGAGGCTACACCTTC. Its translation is CASSSRTAMGGYTF.

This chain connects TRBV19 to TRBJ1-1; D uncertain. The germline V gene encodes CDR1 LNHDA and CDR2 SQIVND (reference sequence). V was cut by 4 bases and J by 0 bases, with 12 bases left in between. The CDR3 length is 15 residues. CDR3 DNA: TGTGCCAGTAGTACGGGCGGGCTCCTGAACACTGAAGCTTTCTTT. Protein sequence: CASSTGGLLNTEAFF.

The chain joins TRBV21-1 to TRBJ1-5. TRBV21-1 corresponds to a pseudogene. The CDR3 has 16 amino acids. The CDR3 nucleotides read TGTGCCAGCCCACCGGGGAAGGAGTATAGCAATCAGCCCCAGCATTTT. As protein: CASPPGKEYSNQPQHF.

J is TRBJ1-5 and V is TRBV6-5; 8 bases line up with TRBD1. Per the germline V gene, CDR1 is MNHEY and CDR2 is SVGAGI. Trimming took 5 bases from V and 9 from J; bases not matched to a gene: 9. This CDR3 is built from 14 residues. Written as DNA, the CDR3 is TGTGCCAGCAGTCTGGCGACAGGGGAAGGGCCCCAGCATTTT. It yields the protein CASSLATGEGPQHF.

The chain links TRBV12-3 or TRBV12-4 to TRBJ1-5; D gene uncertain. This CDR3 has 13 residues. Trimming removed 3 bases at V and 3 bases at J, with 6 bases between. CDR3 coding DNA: TGTGCCAGCAGTTTTACAGACAATCAGCCCCAGCATTTT. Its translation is CASSFTDNQPQHF.

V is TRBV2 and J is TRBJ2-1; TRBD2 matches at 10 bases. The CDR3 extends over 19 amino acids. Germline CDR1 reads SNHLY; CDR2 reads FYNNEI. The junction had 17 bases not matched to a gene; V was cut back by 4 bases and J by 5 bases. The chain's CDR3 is CASSGGLAGDMAPHNEQFF. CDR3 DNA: TGTGCCAGCAGTGGGGGTCTAGCGGGGGATATGGCCCCGCACAATGAGCAGTTCTTC.

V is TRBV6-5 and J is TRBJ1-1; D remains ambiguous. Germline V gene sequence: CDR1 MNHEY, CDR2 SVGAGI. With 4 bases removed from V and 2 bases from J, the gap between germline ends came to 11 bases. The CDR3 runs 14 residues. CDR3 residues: CASSLERVNTEAFF. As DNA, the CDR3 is TGTGCCAGCAGTTTGGAGAGAGTAAACACTGAAGCTTTCTTT.

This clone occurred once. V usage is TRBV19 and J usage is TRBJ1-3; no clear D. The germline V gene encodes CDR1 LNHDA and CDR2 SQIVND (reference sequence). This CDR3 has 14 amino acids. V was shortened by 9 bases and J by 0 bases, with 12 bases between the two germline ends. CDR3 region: CASNTGYSGNTIYF. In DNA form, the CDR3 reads TGTGCCAGCAACACCGGGTACTCTGGAAACACCATATATTTT.

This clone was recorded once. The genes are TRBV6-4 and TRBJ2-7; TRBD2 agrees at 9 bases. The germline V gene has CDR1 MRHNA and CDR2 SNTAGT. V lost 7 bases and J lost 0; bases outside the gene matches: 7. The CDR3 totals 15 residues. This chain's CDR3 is CASTVVREGSYEQYF. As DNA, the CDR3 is TGTGCCAGCACAGTTGTGCGGGAGGGCTCCTACGAGCAGTACTTC.

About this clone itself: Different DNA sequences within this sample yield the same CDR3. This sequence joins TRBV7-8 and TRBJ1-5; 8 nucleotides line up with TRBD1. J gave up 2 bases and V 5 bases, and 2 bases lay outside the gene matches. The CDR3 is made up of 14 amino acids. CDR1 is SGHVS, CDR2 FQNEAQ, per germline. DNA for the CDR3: TGTGCCAGCAGCCCGGACAGGGGCAATCAGCCCCAGCATTTT. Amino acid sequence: CASSPDRGNQPQHF.

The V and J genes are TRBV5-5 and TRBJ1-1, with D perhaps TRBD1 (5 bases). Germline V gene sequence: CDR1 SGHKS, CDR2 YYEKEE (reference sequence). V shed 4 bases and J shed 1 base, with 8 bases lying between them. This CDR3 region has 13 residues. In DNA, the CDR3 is TGTGCCAGCAGCACGACAGAGAACACTGAAGCTTTCTTT. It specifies CASSTTENTEAFF.

The CDR3 protein is CATRLDRGSQPQHF. Here the CDR3 DNA reads TGTGCCACCAGATTGGACAGGGGAAGTCAGCCCCAGCATTTT. V gene TRBV15 combines with J gene TRBJ1-5, with 9 nucleotides matching TRBD1. CDR3 length: 14 residues. CDR1 and CDR2 (germline): LNHNV, YYDKDF (reference sequence). The V segment lost 6 bases and the J segment 6 bases; nucleotides outside the gene matches: 6.

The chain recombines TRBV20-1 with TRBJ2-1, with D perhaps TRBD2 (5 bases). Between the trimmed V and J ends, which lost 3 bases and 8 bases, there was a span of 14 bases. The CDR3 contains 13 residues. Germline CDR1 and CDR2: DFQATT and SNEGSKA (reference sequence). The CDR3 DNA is TGCAGTGCTAGTACGGGGAGTTGGGATGAGCAGTTCTTC. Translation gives CSASTGSWDEQFF.

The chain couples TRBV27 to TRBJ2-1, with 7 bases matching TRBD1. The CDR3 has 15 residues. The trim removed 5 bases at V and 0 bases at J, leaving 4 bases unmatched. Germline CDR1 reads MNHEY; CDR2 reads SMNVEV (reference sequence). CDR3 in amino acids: CASSPRDSSYNEQFF. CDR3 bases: TGTGCCAGCAGTCCCCGGGACAGCTCCTACAATGAGCAGTTCTTC.

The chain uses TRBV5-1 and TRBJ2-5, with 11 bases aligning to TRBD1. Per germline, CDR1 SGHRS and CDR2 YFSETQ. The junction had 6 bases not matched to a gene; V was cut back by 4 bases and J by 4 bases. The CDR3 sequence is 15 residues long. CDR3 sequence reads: CASSVFGTGGETQYF. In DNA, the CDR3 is TGCGCCAGCAGCGTGTTCGGGACAGGGGGAGAGACCCAGTACTTC.

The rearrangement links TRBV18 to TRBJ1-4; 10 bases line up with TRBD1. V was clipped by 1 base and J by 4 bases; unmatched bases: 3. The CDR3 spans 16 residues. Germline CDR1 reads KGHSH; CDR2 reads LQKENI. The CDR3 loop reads CASSPLTGGGNEKLFF. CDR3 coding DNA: TGTGCCAGCTCACCACTGACAGGGGGCGGTAATGAAAAACTGTTTTTT.

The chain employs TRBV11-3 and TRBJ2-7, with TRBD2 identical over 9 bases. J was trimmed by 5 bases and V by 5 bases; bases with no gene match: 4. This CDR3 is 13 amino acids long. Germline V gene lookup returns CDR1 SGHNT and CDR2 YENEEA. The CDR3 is CASSRTSADEQYF. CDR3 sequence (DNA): TGTGCCAGCAGCCGGACTAGCGCCGACGAGCAGTACTTC.

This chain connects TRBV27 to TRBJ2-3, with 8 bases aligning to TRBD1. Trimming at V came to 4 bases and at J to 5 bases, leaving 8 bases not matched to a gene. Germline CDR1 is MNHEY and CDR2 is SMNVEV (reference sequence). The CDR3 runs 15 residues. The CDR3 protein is CASSSWTGTVDTQYF. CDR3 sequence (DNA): TGTGCCAGCAGTTCCTGGACAGGGACGGTAGATACGCAGTATTTT.

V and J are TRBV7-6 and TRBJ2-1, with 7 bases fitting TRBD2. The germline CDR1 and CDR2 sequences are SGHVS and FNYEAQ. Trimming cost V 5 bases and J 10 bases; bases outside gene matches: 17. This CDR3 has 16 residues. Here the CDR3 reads CASSHTTGTTRGEQFF. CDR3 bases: TGTGCCAGCAGCCACACGACCGGGACTACCCGAGGGGAGCAGTTCTTC.

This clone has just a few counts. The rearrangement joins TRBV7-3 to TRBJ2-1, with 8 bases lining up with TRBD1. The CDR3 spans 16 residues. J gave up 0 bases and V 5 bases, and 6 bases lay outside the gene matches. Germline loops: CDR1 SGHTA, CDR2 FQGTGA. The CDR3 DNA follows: TGTGCCAGCAGCGGACAGGGTCCGAGCTCCTACAATGAGCAGTTCTTC. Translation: CASSGQGPSSYNEQFF.

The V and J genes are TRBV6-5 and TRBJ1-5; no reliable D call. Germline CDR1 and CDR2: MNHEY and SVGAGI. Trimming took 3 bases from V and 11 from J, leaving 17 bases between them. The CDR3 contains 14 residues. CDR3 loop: CASSYSNSLKTQHF. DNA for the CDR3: TGTGCCAGCAGTTATTCTAACAGCCTGAAGACCCAGCATTTT.

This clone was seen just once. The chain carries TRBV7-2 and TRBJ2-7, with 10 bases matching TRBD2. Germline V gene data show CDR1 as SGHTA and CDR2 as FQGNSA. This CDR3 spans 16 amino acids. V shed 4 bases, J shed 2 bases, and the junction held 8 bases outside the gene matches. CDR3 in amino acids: CASSSGRLAGTYEQYF. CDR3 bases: TGTGCCAGCAGCTCCGGCCGACTAGCGGGTACCTACGAGCAGTACTTC.

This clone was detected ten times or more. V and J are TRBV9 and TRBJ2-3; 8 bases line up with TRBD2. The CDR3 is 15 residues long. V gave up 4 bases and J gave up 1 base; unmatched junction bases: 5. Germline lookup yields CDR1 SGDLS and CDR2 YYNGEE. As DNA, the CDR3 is TGTGCCAGCAGCCCCCCGGGACTAGGCACAGATACGCAGTATTTT. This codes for CASSPPGLGTDTQYF.

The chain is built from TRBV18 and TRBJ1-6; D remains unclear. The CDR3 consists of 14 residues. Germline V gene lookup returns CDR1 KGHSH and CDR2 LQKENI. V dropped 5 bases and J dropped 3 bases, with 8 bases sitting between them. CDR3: CASSTGSYNSPLHF. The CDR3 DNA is TGTGCCAGCTCAACCGGGAGCTATAATTCACCCCTCCACTTT.

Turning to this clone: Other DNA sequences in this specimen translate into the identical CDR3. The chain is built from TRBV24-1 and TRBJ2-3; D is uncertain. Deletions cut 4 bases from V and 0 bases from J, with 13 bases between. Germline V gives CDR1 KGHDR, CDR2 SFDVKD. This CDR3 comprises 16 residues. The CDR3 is CATSDHSGRSTDTQYF. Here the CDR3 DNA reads TGTGCCACCAGTGACCACTCGGGTCGTAGCACAGATACGCAGTATTTT.

This chain's CDR3 is CASSFWASTSNYGYTF. CDR3 coding DNA: TGTGCCAGCAGCTTTTGGGCCTCCACTTCTAACTATGGCTACACCTTC. V is TRBV5-6 and J is TRBJ1-2, with D unresolved. Germline values: CDR1 SGHDT, CDR2 YYEEEE. The CDR3 contains 16 residues. The V end lost 2 bases, the J end lost 0 bases, and 14 bases lay between the germline ends.

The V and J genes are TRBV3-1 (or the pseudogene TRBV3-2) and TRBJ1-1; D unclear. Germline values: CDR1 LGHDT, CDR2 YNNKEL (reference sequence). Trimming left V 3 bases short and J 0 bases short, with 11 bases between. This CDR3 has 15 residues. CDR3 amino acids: CASSHLAGMNTEAFF. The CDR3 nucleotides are TGTGCCAGCAGCCACCTCGCCGGGATGAACACTGAAGCTTTCTTT.

CDR3 DNA: TGTGCCAGCAGTGAGAGAAATTCACCCCTCCACTTT. This codes for CASSERNSPLHF. The gene calls are TRBV12-3 or TRBV12-4 and TRBJ1-6, with no clear D. The germline V and J ends were trimmed by 5 bases and 7 bases, with 6 bases remaining between them. The CDR3 has 12 amino acids.